A selection of T cell receptor beta chains follows, all from one sample in a study of CD4 and CD8 cells across lung adenocarcinoma regions. TCRdb called the PCR reads again in MiXCR, with one record for every CDR3 protein. The sample holds tens of thousands of distinct CDR3 sequences, around 50% seen once. The sample was CD8+ T cells from the center of a lung tumor. The receptors come from a male donor with lung adenocarcinoma. The CD4 and CD8 labels of this study may be unreliable. Each CDR3 is given with its conserved first and last residue. D genes are given only for firm matches. The size field is filled for only some rows; it gives once, few, many or a size class.

abundance,d_gene,j_gene,v_gene,CDR3aa,CDR3nt
many,TRBD2,TRBJ2-3,TRBV11-1,CASSFEAGRGADTQYF,TGTGCCAGCAGCTTCGAAGCGGGGCGCGGCGCAGATACGCAGTATTTT
-,-,TRBJ1-4,TRBV4-1,CASSQDAGWGSNEKLFF,TGCGCCAGCAGCCAAGATGCAGGGTGGGGGTCTAATGAAAAACTGTTTTTT
-,TRBD2,TRBJ2-5,TRBV6-1,CASSRSGGTQYF,TGTGCCAGCAGCCGTTCGGGGGGGACCCAGTACTTC
medium-sized,-,TRBJ2-1,TRBV6-6,CASKAGLYNEQFF,TGTGCCAGCAAGGCCGGGCTATACAATGAGCAGTTCTTC
few,-,TRBJ2-3,TRBV12-3/TRBV12-4,CASSLGLIPPDTQYF,TGTGCCAGCAGTTTAGGGCTTATCCCCCCAGATACGCAGTATTTT
once,TRBD2,TRBJ2-7,TRBV12-3/TRBV12-4,CASAGGRDNEQYF,TGTGCCAGTGCTGGCGGGAGGGACAATGAGCAGTACTTC
medium-sized,TRBD2,TRBJ2-1,TRBV6-5,CASSSGRGTYNEQFF,TGTGCCAGCAGTAGCGGGAGAGGGACCTACAATGAGCAGTTCTTC
many,TRBD2,TRBJ2-1,TRBV9,CASSWTSETNEQFF,TGTGCCAGCTCCTGGACTAGCGAGACCAATGAGCAGTTCTTC
medium-sized,TRBD2,TRBJ2-5,TRBV6-5,CASSYQTGLAGGPGETQYF,TGTGCCAGCAGTTACCAAACGGGACTAGCGGGAGGGCCTGGGGAGACCCAGTACTTC
-,-,TRBJ2-1,TRBV7-6,CASSLAHRSAQFF,TGTGCCAGCAGCTTAGCGCACAGGAGCGCCCAGTTCTTC
-,-,TRBJ2-3,TRBV6-1,CASNPRTGRHQDTQYF,TGTGCCAGCAACCCGAGGACTGGCCGACACCAAGATACCCAGTATTTT
-,-,TRBJ2-1,TRBV6-5,CASSYGPTGTQFF,TGTGCCAGCAGTTACGGGCCTACGGGGACCCAGTTCTTC
once,-,TRBJ2-3,TRBV12-3/TRBV12-4,CASSLASGATDIQYF,TGTGCCAGCAGTTTAGCTAGCGGAGCCACAGACATTCAGTACTTT
-,TRBD2,TRBJ2-3,TRBV10-3,CAVSGGLATDTQYF,TGTGCCGTGAGCGGGGGATTAGCCACAGACACGCAGTATTTT